This T cell receptor (beta chain) was identified in a study of radiotherapy plus CTLA-4 blockade in lung cancer. Study summary: Objective responses were observed in 15% to 20% of patients, and disease control was achieved by roughly 30%.

Using immunoSEQ multiplex PCR, the repertoire was profiled, and TCRdb retains in-frame clones only, with some absent. The sample carries 40,000 to 50,000 clones, 82% recorded once. Points on this clone: Its antigen remains unidentified.

Between the trimmed V and J ends, which lost 6 bases and 0 bases, there was a span of 9 bases. Germline V gene data show CDR1 as MNHNS and CDR2 as SASEGT. The CDR3 spans 15 residues. Study conclusions and caveats: Reports identified early blood T cell clone dynamics, with interferon-beta, as the best response predictor. There was expansion of tumor-derived TCR clones in blood after radiotherapy plus ipilimumab.

It was focal radiation plus CTLA-4 blockade with ipilimumab that patients with chemo-refractory metastatic non-small-cell lung cancer received. This clonotype was sampled from a human donor with non-small cell lung cancer who had stable disease on radiotherapy plus ipilimumab. This sample comprised peripheral blood, obtained from a patient treated with radiotherapy plus ipilimumab. The V call is TRBV6-1, the J call TRBJ2-6, with a possible D match to TRBD2 (5 bases). The CDR3 is CASSSRGSGANVLTF. CDR3 DNA sequence: TGTGCCAGCAGCTCCCGGGGCTCTGGGGCCAACGTCCTGACTTTC.